The 19 T cell receptor beta chains reported below all come from one sample, sequenced in a study of regulatory T cells in long-lasting Graves disease. Time point here: newly diagnosed GD, antithyroid drugs for less than 3 months. Scientists built the TCR library using RNA that was extracted from PBMCs. The TCR beta library used iRepertoire HTBI primers with Arm-PCR amplification of CDR3. MiXCR was run by TCRdb on the multiplex PCR reads, yielding one entry per CDR3 protein. Among a few hundred thousand distinct CDR3 sequences, roughly 15% were seen once, and the ten largest hold about 8.3%. These records were also assigned to another study, of T cells in Graves' hyperthyroidism and ophthalmopathy.

The sample in question was peripheral blood mononuclear cells (PBMCs), obtained at new diagnosis, from a patient treated with antithyroid drugs. These receptors originate from a woman between 40 and 50 years old with Graves disease.

This clonotype has only a few counts. This rearrangement joins TRBV19 to TRBJ2-1, with a tentative D call TRBD2 (7 bases). Per the germline V gene, CDR1 is LNHDA and CDR2 is SQIVND (reference sequence). The CDR3 runs 20 residues. Trimming cost V 7 bases and J 8 bases, with 36 bases left between them. CDR3 protein: CASTPGVWTSGSKLSHEQFF. In DNA, the CDR3 is TGTGCCAGTACTCCAGGGGTGTGGACTAGTGGGAGTAAATTATCTCATGAGCAGTTCTTC.

This clonotype has a count of ten or more. The chain is built from TRBV7-2 and TRBJ1-1; D is possibly TRBD1 (6 bases). This CDR3 is 16 amino acids long. The V end lost 3 bases, the J end lost 0 bases, and 14 bases lay between the germline ends. CDR1 and CDR2 (germline): SGHTA, FQGNSA. The CDR3 sequence: CASSFRRGLMNTEAFF. Here the CDR3 DNA reads TGTGCCAGCAGCTTCCGCCGGGGGCTTATGAACACTGAAGCTTTCTTT.

This clonotype appeared many times. CDR3: CSVDEAGGTEAFF. As DNA, the CDR3 is TGCAGCGTTGATGAGGCGGGGGGCACTGAAGCTTTCTTT. This chain joins TRBV29-1 and TRBJ1-1, with D maybe TRBD1 (5 bases). V lost 3 bases to trimming and J lost 4 bases, with 12 bases between them. CDR3 length: 13 amino acids. Germline CDR1 SQVTM, CDR2 ANQGSEA.

In its sample, this clonotype was seen many times. The chain recombines TRBV30 with TRBJ2-7; unclear D gene. Looked up from germline, CDR1 is GTSNPN and CDR2 is SVGIG (reference sequence). Trimming shortened V by 3 bases and J by 3 bases, and 12 bases separated the two germline ends. This CDR3 has 13 residues. The chain's CDR3 is CAWRGSDYYEQYF. The DNA of the CDR3 is TGTGCCTGGAGGGGGTCCGATTACTACGAGCAGTACTTC.

The CDR3 sequence is CSAKAGTRYGYTF. As DNA, the CDR3 is TGCAGTGCTAAAGCCGGGACTCGGTATGGCTACACCTTC. The chain uses TRBV20-1 and TRBJ1-2; TRBD1 is a possible D gene (5 bases). V lost 4 bases, J lost 5 bases, and 14 bases lay in between. The CDR3 is made up of 13 amino acids. CDR1 and CDR2 (germline): DFQATT, SNEGSKA (reference sequence).

This clonotype was counted at least ten times. This chain uses TRBV12-3 or TRBV12-4 with TRBJ1-5; 9 nucleotides agree with TRBD1. V gave up 5 bases and J gave up 1 base; unmatched junction bases: 6. CDR3 length: 16 amino acids. The CDR3 loop is CASSPPGQGSNQPQHF. The CDR3 DNA follows: TGTGCCAGCAGTCCCCCCGGACAGGGGAGCAATCAGCCCCAGCATTTT.

This clonotype was seen repeatedly, ten times or more. The chain joins TRBV6-1 to TRBJ1-2; 7 bases map to TRBD1. The CDR3 has 15 residues. From germline, CDR1 is MNHNS and CDR2 SASEGT. With 4 bases clipped from V and 0 bases from J, the junction kept 5 bases outside the gene matches. CDR3 region: CASSGGTEPNYGYTF. Written as DNA, the CDR3 is TGTGCCAGCAGTGGCGGGACAGAACCTAACTATGGCTACACCTTC.

The chain has TRBV30 and TRBJ1-3, with D uncertain. With 4 bases removed from V and 4 bases from J, the gap between germline ends came to 8 bases. CDR1 is GTSNPN, CDR2 SVGIG, per germline (reference sequence). The CDR3 consists of 12 residues. CDR3 nucleotides: TGTGCCTGGACTGTGGGCGGAAACACCATATATTTT. This translates into CAWTVGGNTIYF.

This clonotype was seen only a few times. This chain connects TRBV4-1 to TRBJ2-1, with 9 positions matching TRBD1. Germline CDR1 and CDR2: MGHRA and YSYEKL. J gave up 6 bases and V 0 bases, and 3 bases lay outside the gene matches. The CDR3 covers 15 residues. The CDR3 DNA sequence: TGCGCCAGCAGCCAAGAAGGGACAGGGTTCAATGAGCAGTTCTTC. Protein: CASSQEGTGFNEQFF.

This clonotype has a count of ten or more. V usage is TRBV30 and J usage is TRBJ2-7; D uncertain. From germline, CDR1 is GTSNPN and CDR2 SVGIG (reference sequence). This CDR3 spans 12 amino acids. V lost 2 bases, J lost 4 bases, and 9 bases lay in between. The CDR3 DNA reads TGTGCCTGGAGTAGGTCGATGTACGAGCAGTACTTC. Translating gives CAWSRSMYEQYF.

The J gene is TRBJ2-3, the V gene TRBV20-1; 12 nucleotides agree with TRBD2. This CDR3 comprises 18 residues. Germline V gene sequence: CDR1 DFQATT, CDR2 SNEGSKA (reference sequence). V shed 0 bases, J shed 2 bases, and the junction held 9 bases outside the gene matches. CDR3 in DNA: TGCAGTGCTAGAGATGGGCTAGCGGGAGGGGAAGACACAGATACGCAGTATTTT. This codes for CSARDGLAGGEDTDTQYF.

In this sample, this clonotype turned up many times. J is TRBJ2-7 and V is TRBV28; 7 nucleotides align to TRBD2. The CDR3 totals 15 residues. V dropped 6 bases and J dropped 3; count of bases not matched to a gene: 11. Looked up from germline, CDR1 is MDHEN and CDR2 is SYDVKM. The CDR3 coding sequence is TGTGCCAGCAGCCGGGGGGAGGGTGCGATCTACGAGCAGTACTTC. This sequence encodes CASSRGEGAIYEQYF.

This chain connects TRBV29-1 to TRBJ2-3; no firm D call. The CDR3 extends over 11 amino acids. V was shortened by 8 bases and J by 1 base, with 7 bases between the two germline ends. Germline CDR1 is SQVTM and CDR2 is ANQGSEA. CDR3 nucleotides: TGCAGCAGCCTGTGCACAGATACGCAGTATTTT. This encodes CSSLCTDTQYF.

At least ten counts were recorded for this clonotype. This chain uses TRBV10-3 with TRBJ2-7; 8 bases are shared with TRBD2. This CDR3 contains 15 residues. Germline CDR1 reads ENHRY; CDR2 reads SYGVKD. V lost 2 bases and J lost 6; bases outside the gene matches: 9. CDR3 in amino acids: CAISEGNSGMGEQYF. For the CDR3, the DNA is TGTGCCATCAGTGAGGGGAATAGCGGGATGGGCGAGCAGTACTTC.

This clonotype was recorded a few times. The V and J genes are TRBV4-1 and TRBJ1-1; 7 bases are shared with TRBD1. CDR1 is MGHRA and CDR2 is YSYEKL in the germline V gene. The junction had 5 bases not matched to a gene; V was cut back by 4 bases and J by 3 bases. This CDR3 is built from 14 residues. The CDR3 coding sequence is TGCGCCAGCAGCCCGGGACAGCGATACACTGAAGCTTTCTTT. Translating it yields CASSPGQRYTEAFF.

This clonotype has just a few counts. In DNA, the CDR3 is TGCGCCAGCAGACTAGCGGGGACGTCCGGGGAGCTGTTTTTT. As protein: CASRLAGTSGELFF. The chain carries TRBV5-1 and TRBJ2-2, with 10 bases matching TRBD2. CDR3 length equals 14 residues. Germline V CDR1 and CDR2: SGHRS, YFSETQ. V lost 5 bases, J lost 6 bases, and 4 bases stayed unmatched.

This clonotype appeared a few times. The genes are TRBV28 and TRBJ1-1, with 9 positions matching TRBD1. This CDR3 has 14 residues. CDR1 MDHEN and CDR2 SYDVKM come from the germline V gene. The trim removed 6 bases at V and 4 bases at J, leaving 6 bases unmatched. In DNA, the CDR3 is TGTGCCAGCAGACGGGACAGGGAAGGCACTGAAGCTTTCTTT. It is translated as CASRRDREGTEAFF.

V is TRBV11-2 and J is TRBJ2-5; 11 bases align to TRBD1. The CDR3 has 16 amino acids. Looked up from germline, CDR1 is SGHAT and CDR2 is FQNNGV. The V segment lost 5 bases and the J segment 0 bases; nucleotides outside the gene matches: 5. CDR3 sequence: CASSGRDRGDQETQYF. For the CDR3, the DNA is TGTGCCAGCAGCGGCCGGGACAGGGGGGACCAAGAGACCCAGTACTTC.

The chain carries TRBV19 and TRBJ2-5, with TRBD2 identical over 11 bases. The closer fit of TRBJ2-1 to the DNA end suggests the J call may be wrong. Per the germline V gene, CDR1 is LNHDA and CDR2 is SQIVND (reference sequence). CDR3 length: 14 residues. The CDR3 region has the DNA TGTGCCAGTCAGAGGGTAGCGGGAGGGGATGAGCAGTTCTTC. Amino acid sequence: CASQRVAGGDEQFF.